This entry lists 7 T cell receptor beta chains sequenced from one sample in a study of T cells in women clearing cervical HPV infection listed by TCRdb under 2018. The library was obtained by the immunoSEQ multiplex PCR assay. Held by TCRdb, this immuneACCESS table contains in-frame sequences only and omits some clones. Under half of the omission traces to an unresolved V gene where checked; the cause of the rest is unknown. This sample's clone table shows 30,000 to 45,000 clones. Clones ranked in the top ten supply approximately 6.4% of the sample. Sequences were obtained from blood buffy coat. The origin of the receptors is a woman aged 18-69 years with a cervical HPV16 infection that either progressed to CIN3+ or cleared (not recorded which).

A word on this clone: The read terminates 3 residues before the CDR3 end, so the remaining end is supplied by the germline J gene. The rearrangement links TRBV20-1 to TRBJ2-2; maybe TRBD1 (5 bases). The V gene lost 3 bases and the J gene lost 0 bases, with 8 bases spanning the gap. Germline-derived CDR1 and CDR2 are DFQATT and SNEGSKA (reference sequence). This CDR3 spans 14 amino acids. The sequenced CDR3 bases are TGCAGTGCTAGCCGACAGACGAACACCGGGGAG. Encoded protein: CSASRQTNTGE. The full CDR3 protein reads CSASRQTNTGELFF.

CDR3 protein: CAWGNGGANVLFF. Partial CDR3 DNA: TGTGCCTGGGGGAACGGGGGGGCCAACGTG. The J gene is TRBJ2-2, the V gene TRBV30; 8 bases map to TRBD2. The read comes to an end 3 residues before the CDR3 does, leaving the germline J gene to fill in the end. CDR3 length: 13 amino acids. The germline CDR1 and CDR2 sequences are GTSNPN and SVGIG (reference sequence).

On this clone: The DNA ends 3 residues before the CDR3 does, and the rest of the CDR3 is filled in from the germline J gene. The chain has TRBV19 and TRBJ1-1; possible D gene TRBD1, 6 bases. The CDR3 totals 13 residues. Germline V gene lookup returns CDR1 LNHDA and CDR2 SQIVND (reference sequence). V gave up 7 bases and J gave up 0 bases, with 9 bases separating them. Here the CDR3 reads CASNAGVNTEAFF. CDR3 bases read: TGTGCCAGTAATGCAGGGGTGAACACTGAA.

With respect to this clone: The read halts 3 residues ahead of the CDR3 end, with the missing end drawn from the germline J gene. This chain links TRBV10-3 with TRBJ1-2; 7 positions match TRBD1. CDR3 length: 15 amino acids. CDR1 ENHRY and CDR2 SYGVKD come from the germline V gene. V shed 3 bases, J shed 2 bases, and the junction held 6 bases outside the gene matches. The CDR3 region is CAISERAGGNYGYTF. CDR3 DNA (partial): TGTGCCATCAGTGAAAGGGCAGGGGGGAACTATGGC.

As for this clone: The read ends 3 residues early relative to the CDR3; the germline J gene fills the gap. The chain combines TRBV7-6 with TRBJ2-3, with D unresolved. Germline CDR1 and CDR2: SGHVS and FNYEAQ. The V and J ends lost 5 bases and 0 bases respectively, with 9 bases between them. This CDR3 has 14 residues. The CDR3 reads CASSPVFSTDTQYF. The sequenced part of the CDR3 DNA is TGTGCCAGCAGCCCCGTCTTTAGCACAGATACG.

Comments on this clone: The CDR3 extends 3 residues past the end of the read, so its final part is completed from the germline J gene. The V gene is TRBV6-4, the J gene TRBJ2-1; 9 positions match TRBD2. V trimming: 5 bases; J trimming: 4 bases; junction bases outside the gene matches: 9. The CDR3 contains 16 residues. Germline CDR1 reads MRHNA; CDR2 reads SNTAGT. CDR3 DNA (partial): TGTGCCAGCAGTCCAAATAGCGGGAGACGATACAATGAG. Encoded protein: CASSPNSGRRYNE. The CDR3 in full is CASSPNSGRRYNEQFF.

Turning to this clone: Relative to the germline gene, one junction end is altered; a read error may explain this. With the read ending 3 residues before the CDR3 end, the germline J gene is used to fill in that end. This CDR3 is also generated by other DNA sequences in the sample. The chain uses TRBV19 and TRBJ1-3, with 7 bases aligning to TRBD1. Germline V gene data show CDR1 as LNHDA and CDR2 as SQIVND (reference sequence). The CDR3 totals 15 residues. The DNA read from the CDR3 is TGTGCCAGTAGTACACAGGGGTTCTCTGGAAACACG. Translating gives CASSTQGFSGNT. The complete CDR3 sequence is CASSTQGFSGNTIYF. Together with reference TRBV19 and TRBJ1-3, the CDR3 gives the full variable domain: DGGITQSPKYLFRKEGQNVTLSCEQNLNHDAMYWYRQDPGQGLRLIYYSQIVNDFQKGDIAEGYSVSREKKESFPLTVTSAQKNPTAFYLCASSTQGFSGNTIYFGEGSWLTVV.